These T cell receptor beta chains were read from a single sample in a study of CD8 T cells in ankylosing spondylitis. TCRdb recomputed calls from the 5' RACE reads with MiXCR, one row per CDR3 protein. The sample yields around 320,000 distinct CDR3 sequences, about 20% seen once. The sample was blood, either unsorted or a sorted T cell fraction (not recorded which). The receptors here all came from a female donor with ankylosing spondylitis or in good health (not recorded which). The CDR3 runs from the conserved cysteine through the conserved F or W. A D gene is named only where the DNA matches it firmly. Expanded clones are given a class, and other clones once, few, many or no size at all.

v_gene: TRBV6-6; d_gene: .; abundance: once; j_gene: TRBJ2-1; CDR3nt: TGTGCCAGCAGTTACAACGACAATGAGCAGTTCTTC; CDR3aa: CASSYNDNEQFF
v_gene: TRBV2; d_gene: TRBD2; abundance: .; j_gene: TRBJ2-7; CDR3nt: TGTGCCAGCAGTGAAGGAATAGCGGGAGCTGACGAGCAGTACTTC; CDR3aa: CASSEGIAGADEQYF
v_gene: TRBV29-1; d_gene: TRBD1; abundance: .; j_gene: TRBJ1-1; CDR3nt: TGCAGCGTTGAAGATCCCAGGGGGGGCGCGGCCGCTTTCTTT; CDR3aa: CSVEDPRGGAAAFF
v_gene: TRBV19; d_gene: .; abundance: .; j_gene: TRBJ1-5; CDR3nt: TGTGCCAGTAACGGGGATGGCCCCCAGCATTTT; CDR3aa: CASNGDGPQHF
v_gene: TRBV20-1; d_gene: TRBD2; abundance: .; j_gene: TRBJ2-3; CDR3nt: TGCAGTGCTACCTGGGCGGGAGGGGTAGATACGCAGTATTTT; CDR3aa: CSATWAGGVDTQYF
v_gene: TRBV6-2/TRBV6-3; d_gene: TRBD1; abundance: few; j_gene: TRBJ1-1; CDR3nt: TGTGCCAGCAGTTACTGGGGACAGGCCAAGGGCCTGAACACTGAAGCTTTCTTT; CDR3aa: CASSYWGQAKGLNTEAFF
v_gene: TRBV29-1; d_gene: TRBD1; abundance: .; j_gene: TRBJ1-2; CDR3nt: TGCAGCCTCCGGCTCGAGACAGGGGGTGGCTACACCTTC; CDR3aa: CSLRLETGGGYTF
v_gene: TRBV2; d_gene: TRBD1; abundance: few; j_gene: TRBJ2-4; CDR3nt: TGTGCCAGCAGTGGGGATGAGGGGGCAGGTATTCAGTACTTC; CDR3aa: CASSGDEGAGIQYF
v_gene: TRBV18; d_gene: .; abundance: .; j_gene: TRBJ1-1; CDR3nt: TGTGCCAGCTCAGACACCGGGACGCGGACTGAAGCTTTCTTT; CDR3aa: CASSDTGTRTEAFF
v_gene: TRBV5-1; d_gene: .; abundance: many; j_gene: TRBJ1-1; CDR3nt: TGCGCCAGCAGCTTGAGTGAACCCAACACTGAAGCTTTCTTT; CDR3aa: CASSLSEPNTEAFF
v_gene: TRBV12-3/TRBV12-4; d_gene: .; abundance: many; j_gene: TRBJ1-3; CDR3nt: TGTGCCAGCAGTTACAGCTCCGGACGAGGAAACACCATATATTTT; CDR3aa: CASSYSSGRGNTIYF
v_gene: TRBV24-1; d_gene: TRBD1; abundance: .; j_gene: TRBJ1-3; CDR3nt: TGTGCCAGCTGGACAGGGAGAAACACCATATATTTT; CDR3aa: CASWTGRNTIYF
v_gene: TRBV18; d_gene: .; abundance: many; j_gene: TRBJ1-1; CDR3nt: TGTGCCAGCTCACCACGCCCGAACACTGAAGCTTTCTTT; CDR3aa: CASSPRPNTEAFF
v_gene: TRBV18; d_gene: TRBD1; abundance: .; j_gene: TRBJ2-7; CDR3nt: TGTGCCAGCTCACCGCAGAGGACAGGGAGGTACGAGCAGTACTTC; CDR3aa: CASSPQRTGRYEQYF
v_gene: TRBV20-1; d_gene: TRBD2; abundance: .; j_gene: TRBJ2-7; CDR3nt: TGCAGTGCTAGAGATCGGGGACTAGCAGCCGAGCAGTACTTC; CDR3aa: CSARDRGLAAEQYF
v_gene: TRBV4-3; d_gene: TRBD1; abundance: few; j_gene: TRBJ2-1; CDR3nt: TGCGCCAGCAGCCATGCCGGGTCCGGGACAGGGTACAATGAGCAGTTCTTC; CDR3aa: CASSHAGSGTGYNEQFF
v_gene: TRBV20-1; d_gene: TRBD1; abundance: .; j_gene: TRBJ2-3; CDR3nt: TGCAGTGTCAGGGGGCTGACAGATACGCAGTATTTT; CDR3aa: CSVRGLTDTQYF
v_gene: TRBV7-9; d_gene: .; abundance: few; j_gene: TRBJ2-7; CDR3nt: TGTGCCAGCAGCTTAGCCCTTACTCCAACGAGCGAGCAGTACTTC; CDR3aa: CASSLALTPTSEQYF
v_gene: TRBV20-1; d_gene: TRBD2; abundance: few; j_gene: TRBJ2-5; CDR3nt: TGCAGTGCGCCCGGCGGGGGGAGGGAGACCCAGTACTTC; CDR3aa: CSAPGGGRETQYF
v_gene: TRBV6-1; d_gene: TRBD2; abundance: many; j_gene: TRBJ2-5; CDR3nt: TGTGCCAGCAGCCGTAGCGGGCACGGGGAGACCCAGTACTTC; CDR3aa: CASSRSGHGETQYF
v_gene: TRBV20-1; d_gene: TRBD2; abundance: .; j_gene: TRBJ2-7; CDR3nt: TGCTGTGCTCCCTCCCTTAGCGGGAGGGGCCTTAACGAGCAGTACTTC; CDR3aa: CCAPSLSGRGLNEQYF
v_gene: TRBV20-1; d_gene: TRBD1; abundance: few; j_gene: TRBJ2-7; CDR3nt: TGCAGTGCTAGAGGACCCAGGGGGCGCTACGAGCAGTACTTC; CDR3aa: CSARGPRGRYEQYF
v_gene: TRBV20-1; d_gene: .; abundance: medium-sized; j_gene: TRBJ2-5; CDR3nt: TGCAGTGCCATCCTCTGGGGGGCGGGGGAGACCCAGTACTTC; CDR3aa: CSAILWGAGETQYF
v_gene: TRBV2; d_gene: .; abundance: .; j_gene: TRBJ2-1; CDR3nt: TGTGCCAGCACAGGAACACCATCCGGATATGAGCAGTTCTTC; CDR3aa: CASTGTPSGYEQFF
v_gene: TRBV12-3/TRBV12-4; d_gene: .; abundance: .; j_gene: TRBJ1-1; CDR3nt: TGTGCCAGCAGTTTTGCGGGTACTGAAGCTTTCTTT; CDR3aa: CASSFAGTEAFF
v_gene: TRBV5-1; d_gene: .; abundance: few; j_gene: TRBJ2-6; CDR3nt: TGCGCCAGCAGCCGCTGGGGGACCACTGGGGCCAACGTCCTGACTTTC; CDR3aa: CASSRWGTTGANVLTF
v_gene: TRBV29-1; d_gene: .; abundance: .; j_gene: TRBJ1-4; CDR3nt: TGCAGCGTTGAGGAGGATTTCGGTGAAAAACTGTTTTTT; CDR3aa: CSVEEDFGEKLFF
v_gene: TRBV4-1; d_gene: TRBD1; abundance: many; j_gene: TRBJ1-1; CDR3nt: TGCGCCAGCAGCCAAGGGACAGGGATAGCGACTGAAGCTTTCTTT; CDR3aa: CASSQGTGIATEAFF
v_gene: TRBV6-2/TRBV6-3; d_gene: .; abundance: .; j_gene: TRBJ2-1; CDR3nt: TGTGCCAGCACCAATCCCGAGAACAATGAGCAGTTCTTC; CDR3aa: CASTNPENNEQFF
v_gene: TRBV10-3; d_gene: .; abundance: .; j_gene: TRBJ2-1; CDR3nt: TGTGCCATCACAGGAGCGGGACAAAACAATGAGCAGTTCTTC; CDR3aa: CAITGAGQNNEQFF
v_gene: TRBV20-1; d_gene: .; abundance: few; j_gene: TRBJ1-1; CDR3nt: TGCAGTGCTAGATCGGCCAGGGTGGTCACTGAAGCCTTCTTT; CDR3aa: CSARSARVVTEAFF
v_gene: TRBV5-1; d_gene: .; abundance: .; j_gene: TRBJ2-3; CDR3nt: TGCGCCAGCAGCAATGCCCCGACAGTTATCACAGATACGCAGTATTTT; CDR3aa: CASSNAPTVITDTQYF
v_gene: TRBV21-1; d_gene: .; abundance: .; j_gene: TRBJ2-7; CDR3nt: TGTGCCAGCAGCAAAGTCGGCTACGAGCAGTACTTC; CDR3aa: CASSKVGYEQYF
v_gene: TRBV7-2; d_gene: .; abundance: .; j_gene: TRBJ2-2; CDR3nt: TGTGCCAGCAGCTCGCGGGACAGATACACCGGGGAGCTGTTTTTT; CDR3aa: CASSSRDRYTGELFF
v_gene: TRBV7-6; d_gene: TRBD2; abundance: .; j_gene: TRBJ2-2; CDR3nt: TGTGCCAGCAGCTTAGTTAGCGGGAGGACGTACACCGGGGAGCTGTTTTTT; CDR3aa: CASSLVSGRTYTGELFF
v_gene: TRBV7-2; d_gene: .; abundance: .; j_gene: TRBJ2-5; CDR3nt: TGTGCCAGCAGCTTAGCCGGACTCACGGGAGAGACCCAGTACTTC; CDR3aa: CASSLAGLTGETQYF
v_gene: TRBV11-2; d_gene: .; abundance: few; j_gene: TRBJ1-1; CDR3nt: TGTGCCAGCAGCTTAGAGAGATCTGCCACTGAAGCTTTCTTT; CDR3aa: CASSLERSATEAFF
v_gene: TRBV9; d_gene: TRBD2; abundance: few; j_gene: TRBJ2-7; CDR3nt: TGTGCCAGCAGCGTGGCCGGGACTAGCAGCTACGAGCAGTACTTC; CDR3aa: CASSVAGTSSYEQYF